Listed below are T cell receptor beta chains from one sample, sequenced in a study of T-cell reconstitution after alpha-beta-depleted transplantation in children. TCRdb passed the PCR reads through MiXCR, listing each CDR3 protein once. The sample includes around 380,000 distinct CDR3 sequences, about a tenth seen only once; the top ten take roughly 6%. Sequences were derived from PBMCs from the stem cell graft donor, sampled from the stem cell graft. These TCRs come from a human donor who donated a stem cell graft to a child with acute myeloid leukemia. Both conserved end residues are part of each CDR3.

J,V,length,CDR3
TRBJ1-1,TRBV5-1,11,CASSWGTEAFF
TRBJ1-2,TRBV15,14,CATSRDYRDNGYTF
TRBJ2-2,TRBV27,16,CASSSLTGDLTGELFF
TRBJ1-2,TRBV7-2,14,CASSLITGIYGYTF
TRBJ1-2,TRBV5-8,17,CASSLSGTGRLALGYTF
TRBJ2-1,TRBV29-1,12,CSACGLDNEQFF
TRBJ1-1,TRBV10-3,14,CAISKSTGNTEAFF
TRBJ2-7,TRBV7-2,15,CASSEGGQGANEQYF
TRBJ1-5,TRBV19,14,CASQRGPLNQPQHF
TRBJ2-7,TRBV27,13,CASQRGYSYEQYF
TRBJ2-7,TRBV27,13,CASSSIGVYEQYF
TRBJ2-7,TRBV6-5,15,CASSYGPTPFYEQYF
TRBJ2-3,TRBV20-1,14,CSATTGSDIWTQYF
TRBJ2-3,TRBV4-3,16,CASSQGGREQWDTQYF
TRBJ2-2,TRBV28,16,CASSYTSGRRTGELFF
TRBJ1-6,TRBV20-1,12,CSVGGGNSPLHF
TRBJ1-4,TRBV20-1,14,CSASPASYNEKLFF
TRBJ1-1,TRBV7-8,13,CASSLDVGSEAFF
TRBJ2-1,TRBV18,16,CASSSPTSGGAWEQFF
TRBJ1-5,TRBV20-1,17,CSAANRFPGHGNQPQHF
TRBJ2-1,TRBV27,16,CASTNPSRGPPHEQFF
TRBJ2-3,TRBV18,14,CASSPFGQADTQYF
TRBJ2-1,TRBV12-5,15,CASGPDGLKYNEQFF
TRBJ2-5,TRBV18,13,CASSPPTVETQYF
TRBJ2-2,TRBV12-3/TRBV12-4,12,CASGRDPGELFF
TRBJ2-3,TRBV29-1,16,CSVELLAPLGADTQYF
TRBJ2-2,TRBV27,17,CASSSWAARGGTGELFF
TRBJ1-2,TRBV30,12,CAWNHRGSGYTF
TRBJ2-7,TRBV20-1,13,CSASGTTSYEQYF
TRBJ1-2,TRBV18,12,CASSGGAQGYTF